This TCR beta chain was sequenced during a study of T cell clonality in common variable immunodeficiency. Assay used: immunoSEQ multiplex PCR; TCRdb lists only in-frame clones, some missing. The sample has some 60,000 clones, none seen only once; the top ten hold more than 1.5%. This clone was seen many times. Read coverage stops 3 residues before the CDR3 terminus; the germline J gene supplies the remainder. J gave up 7 bases and V 2 bases, and 11 bases lay outside the gene matches. CDR1 MGHRA and CDR2 YSYEKL come from the germline V gene. The CDR3 covers 16 residues. The material sequenced was peripheral blood mononuclear cells. The chain employs TRBV4-1 and TRBJ2-1; 7 nucleotides match TRBD2. The source of this sequence is a person aged 18 to 69 in good health. The CDR3 sequence: CASSQPLSGRGNEQFF. The CDR3 bases that were read are TGCGCCAGCAGCCAACCTCTAAGCGGGCGGGGGAATGAG.